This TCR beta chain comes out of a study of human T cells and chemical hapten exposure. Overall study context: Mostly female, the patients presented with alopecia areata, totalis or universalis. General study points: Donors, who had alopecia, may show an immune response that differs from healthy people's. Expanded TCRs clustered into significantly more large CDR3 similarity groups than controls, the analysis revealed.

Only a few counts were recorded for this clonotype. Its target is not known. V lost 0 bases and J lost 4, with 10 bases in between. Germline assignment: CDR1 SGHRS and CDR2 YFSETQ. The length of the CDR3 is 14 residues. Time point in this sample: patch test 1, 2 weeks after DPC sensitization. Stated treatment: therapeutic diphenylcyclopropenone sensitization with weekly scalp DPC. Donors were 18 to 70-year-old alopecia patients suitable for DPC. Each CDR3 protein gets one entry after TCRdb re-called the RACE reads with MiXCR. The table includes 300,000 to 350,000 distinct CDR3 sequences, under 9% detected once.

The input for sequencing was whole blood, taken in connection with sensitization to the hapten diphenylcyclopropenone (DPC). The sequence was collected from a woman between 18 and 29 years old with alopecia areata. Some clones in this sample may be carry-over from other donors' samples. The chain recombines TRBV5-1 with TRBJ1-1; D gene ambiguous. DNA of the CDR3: TGCGCCAGCAGCTTGGAGTCGGGGATCACTGAAGCTTTCTTT. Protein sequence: CASSLESGITEAFF.